The 8 T cell receptor beta chains listed next were all sequenced from one sample in a study of vaccination effects on CD4 cells after COVID-19 (dated by TCRdb to between 2022 and 2023). Their antigens are not known. To identify antigen-specific CD4+ T cell clonotypes by their expansion, the ViraFEST assay first stimulated PBMC with viral peptide pools and then applied TCR sequencing. After 10 days of culture, CD4+ T cells were isolated with the EasySep CD4+ T cell isolation kit. Healthy vaccine recipients had no prior SARS-CoV-2 infection, confirmed by negative nucleocapsid antibodies before and after vaccination. The library was prepared using the immunoSEQ multiplex PCR assay. TCRdb retrieved this table from immuneACCESS and kept in-frame rearrangements only. Not all clones are present; in checked studies, unresolved V genes account for under half, and no reason is known for the remainder. The sample table shows 30,000 to 45,000 clones, and roughly 76% are seen once. The top ten clones comprise about 23% of the sample.

Here the sequenced sample was CD4+ T cells from PBMCs cultured with SARS-CoV-2 spike peptides, taken before COVID-19 vaccination. The sample's cell subset or site, from its label and the paper: SARS-CoV-2 spike overlapping peptide pool stimulation. These receptors were obtained from a human donor who received a COVID-19 vaccine.

V gene TRBV6-6 combines with J gene TRBJ1-2, with 9 bases lining up with TRBD1. The CDR3 is 15 residues long. The V segment lost 6 bases and the J segment 5 bases; nucleotides outside the gene matches: 10. The germline V gene encodes CDR1 MNHNY and CDR2 SVGAGI (reference sequence). The DNA of the CDR3 is TGTGCCAGCAGCTCCCTTAGGACAGGGGAGTATGGCTACACCTTC. It specifies CASSSLRTGEYGYTF.

The chain combines TRBV5-1 with TRBJ2-1, with D perhaps matching TRBD1 (6 bases). The CDR3 is made up of 15 amino acids. Germline assignment: CDR1 SGHRS and CDR2 YFSETQ. Trimming pared 0 bases from V and 2 bases from J, leaving 9 bases between. In DNA, the CDR3 is TGCGCCAGCAGCTTGGGGGCAGGGGCCTACAATGAGCAGTTCTTC. This codes for CASSLGAGAYNEQFF.

This clone was picked up a small number of times. The CDR3, as DNA: TGTGCCAGCAGTGCCCGGACAGCCGTGAGGGGCTACACCTTC. It translates to CASSARTAVRGYTF. The V call is TRBV2, the J call TRBJ1-2, with a weak D call TRBD1 (6 bases). Germline V gives CDR1 SNHLY, CDR2 FYNNEI. Deletions cut 4 bases from V and 8 bases from J, with 17 bases between. CDR3 length equals 14 residues.

The chain recombines TRBV14 with TRBJ2-1; D remains ambiguous. Germline CDR1 SGHDN, CDR2 FVKESK. V dropped 5 bases and J dropped 8 bases, with 7 bases sitting between them. There are 11 residues in the CDR3. The CDR3 loop is CASSRYYEQFF. As DNA, the CDR3 is TGTGCCAGCAGCAGGTACTATGAGCAGTTCTTC.

The chain recombines TRBV5-5 with TRBJ1-2; 10 nucleotides agree with TRBD1. This CDR3 has 14 amino acids. In germline, CDR1 is SGHKS, CDR2 YYEKEE (reference sequence). Trimming at V came to 4 bases and at J to 2 bases, leaving 2 bases not matched to a gene. This chain's CDR3 is CASSATGGNYGYTF. DNA of the CDR3: TGTGCCAGCAGCGCGACAGGGGGCAACTATGGCTACACCTTC.

The chain uses TRBV18 and TRBJ2-7, with TRBD2 matching over 15 bases. Germline CDR1 and CDR2: KGHSH and LQKENI. V lost 6 bases and J lost 3; bases outside the gene matches: 3. The CDR3 is 15 amino acids. CDR3 sequence (DNA): TGTGCCAGCTCCGGACTAGCGGGAGGGCTCTACGAGCAGTACTTC. As protein: CASSGLAGGLYEQYF. The variable domain in full, with the rest retrieved from reference TRBV18 and TRBJ2-7, is NAGVMQNPRHLVRRRGQEARLRCSPMKGHSHVYWYRQLPEEGLKFMVYLQKENIIDESGMPKERFSAEFPKEGPSILRIQQVVRGDSAAYFCASSGLAGGLYEQYFGPGTRLTVT.

The chain has TRBV28 and TRBJ2-7; the D is unclear. This CDR3 is built from 13 residues. Germline V lookup: CDR1 MDHEN, CDR2 SYDVKM. V lost 8 bases and J 0 bases, leaving 11 bases between the germline ends. CDR3 region: CASLPRNSYEQYF. Here the CDR3 DNA reads TGTGCCAGCCTACCACGGAACTCCTACGAGCAGTACTTC.

The V gene is TRBV4-2, the J gene TRBJ2-7; the D is unclear. Germline CDR1 is LGHNA and CDR2 is YNFKEQ. Trimming took 0 bases from V and 6 from J, leaving 6 bases between them. The CDR3 contains 12 residues. The CDR3 spells CASSQDLGEQYF. The CDR3 DNA is TGTGCCAGCAGCCAAGATTTGGGCGAGCAGTACTTC.